The clone carrying this T cell receptor beta chain was found many times. Antigen specificity is unknown. The library targeted TCRbeta and was prepared with unique molecular identifiers. TCRdb re-derived calls from the PCR reads in MiXCR, one entry per CDR3 protein. There are 250,000 or so distinct CDR3 sequences in the sample; roughly 8.2% occur only once, and approximately 6.3% lies in the top ten. This record belongs to a study of T-cell reconstitution after alpha-beta-depleted transplantation in children. Study-wide results and caveats: Newly generated T cells supplied most T-cell counts and diversity one year post-transplant. It was surviving recipient T cells and thymic progenitors that gave some patients high TCRbeta diversity at day 60. Alpha-beta T cells about two months after transplant reportedly derived from several hundred expanded graft clones.

The sequenced sample was PBMCs, mostly from graft donor cells, obtained 180 days after TCRalphabeta/CD19-depleted stem cell transplant. The receptor's source is a male patient younger than 18 who had a stem cell transplant for acute lymphoblastic leukemia, so the T cells may come from the graft donor.

For the CDR3, the DNA is TGCAGTGCTAGAACTCCGGGGCGAGGCACAGATACGCAGTATTTT. Translated, it gives CSARTPGRGTDTQYF. The chain is built from TRBV20-1 and TRBJ2-3, with D perhaps being TRBD1 or TRBD2 (5 bases each). Germline lookup yields CDR1 DFQATT and CDR2 SNEGSKA (reference sequence). V was cut by 2 bases and J by 1 base, with 13 bases left in between. The CDR3 extends over 15 amino acids.